Below are 26 T cell receptor beta chains sequenced from a single sample in a study of Ad26.COV2.S vaccination and SARS-CoV-2 variants. Method: immunoSEQ multiplex PCR; TCRdb's copy keeps in-frame clones and lacks some. The sample holds about 470,000 clones, less than 95% seen once. The treatment: about 20 received Ad26.COV2.S at low or high dose, single or two shots; roughly 5 received placebo; per-sample allocation not given. Collection of the samples took place on day 63 after the first injection of vaccine or placebo. The sample in question was peripheral blood, obtained in a trial of Ad26.COV2.S vaccine versus placebo. The source of these receptors is a person between 18 and 65 years old who received the Ad26.COV2.S COVID-19 vaccine or a placebo.

This sequence joins TRBV2 and TRBJ2-2; D is ambiguous. CDR1 is SNHLY and CDR2 is FYNNEI in the germline V gene. The CDR3 totals 11 residues. Trimming removed 6 bases at V and 4 bases at J, with 3 bases between. The chain's CDR3 is CASRSTGELFF. The CDR3 DNA sequence: TGTGCCAGCAGGAGCACCGGGGAGCTGTTTTTT.

The V gene is TRBV28, the J gene TRBJ2-5; D is unresolved. The V end was cut by 4 bases, the J end by 1 base, with 7 bases between. The CDR3 covers 13 residues. Per germline, CDR1 MDHEN and CDR2 SYDVKM. CDR3 coding DNA: TGTGCCAGCAGTTCGAACACCCAAGAGACCCAGTACTTC. Protein sequence: CASSSNTQETQYF.

This chain connects TRBV5-6 to TRBJ1-2; D is possibly TRBD1 (6 bases). This CDR3 is 13 amino acids long. Germline V lookup: CDR1 SGHDT, CDR2 YYEEEE. V lost 2 bases, J lost 4 bases, and 9 bases lay in between. CDR3 sequence reads: CASSLTGRYGYTF. The CDR3 bases are TGTGCCAGCAGCTTAACAGGGCGCTATGGCTACACCTTC.

The V and J genes are TRBV2 and TRBJ1-4; a weak D match, TRBD1 (6 bases). Germline V CDR1 and CDR2: SNHLY, FYNNEI. V was pared by 3 bases and J by 6 bases, with 11 bases between. This CDR3 contains 14 residues. CDR3 amino acids: CASSDSGAYEKLFF. The CDR3 DNA reads TGTGCCAGCAGTGATTCAGGGGCTTATGAAAAACTGTTTTTT. The variable domain in full, completed from reference TRBV2 and TRBJ1-4, reads EPEVTQTPSHQVTQMGQEVILRCVPISNHLYFYWYRQILGQKVEFLVSFYNNEISEKSEIFDDQFSVERPDGSNFTLKIRSTKLEDSAMYFCASSDSGAYEKLFFGSGTQLSVL.

Comment on this clone: Other DNA sequences of this sample code for an identical CDR3. V usage is TRBV7-9 and J usage is TRBJ2-3, with 14 nucleotides matching TRBD2. Germline V CDR1 and CDR2: SEHNR, FQNEAQ (reference sequence). There are 15 residues in the CDR3. V lost 3 bases and J lost 5; bases outside the gene matches: 1. The CDR3 spells CASSFGLAGGDTQYF. The CDR3 DNA is TGTGCCAGCAGCTTCGGACTAGCGGGAGGAGATACGCAGTATTTT.

V and J are TRBV12-5 and TRBJ2-5; D not resolved. The V gene's germline CDR1 is LGHNT and CDR2 FRNRAP. This CDR3 comprises 12 residues. V was clipped by 2 bases and J by 5 bases, with 6 bases between them. The CDR3 bases are TGTGCTAGTGGTTTGCTAGGGGAGACCCAGTACTTC. Protein sequence: CASGLLGETQYF. Drawing the rest from reference TRBV12-5 and TRBJ2-5, the complete variable domain is DARVTQTPRHKVTEMGQEVTMRCQPILGHNTVFWYRQTMMQGLELLAYFRNRAPLDDSGMPKDRFSAEMPDATLATLKIQPSEPRDSAVYFCASGLLGETQYFGPGTRLLVL.

V is TRBV9 and J is TRBJ2-5; possibly TRBD2 for D (7 bases). The germline V gene encodes CDR1 SGDLS and CDR2 YYNGEE. CDR3 size: 15 residues. V was shortened by 0 bases and J by 5 bases, with 14 bases between the two germline ends. CDR3 loop: CASSVVAGEGETQYF. DNA of the CDR3: TGTGCCAGCAGCGTAGTGGCAGGGGAGGGGGAGACCCAGTACTTC.

With respect to this clone: Other DNA sequences in this specimen translate into the identical CDR3. The chain couples TRBV18 to TRBJ2-7; tentatively, D is TRBD2 (5 bases). Germline loops: CDR1 KGHSH, CDR2 LQKENI. Trimming left V 3 bases short and J 4 bases short, with 7 bases between. The CDR3 is 12 amino acids. Here the CDR3 DNA reads TGTGCCAGCTCACCCACGGGATACGAGCAGTACTTC. It encodes CASSPTGYEQYF.

This chain links TRBV18 with TRBJ2-3; D is unresolved. V lost 3 bases and J lost 1, with 11 bases in between. This CDR3 has 15 amino acids. CDR1 KGHSH and CDR2 LQKENI come from the germline V gene. The CDR3 nucleotides read TGTGCCAGCTCACCGCTTATGGACCGCACAGATACGCAGTATTTT. It yields the protein CASSPLMDRTDTQYF.

This clone occurred many times. This chain joins TRBV6-2 or TRBV6-3 and TRBJ2-6; D not resolved. With 6 bases removed from V and 0 bases from J, the gap between germline ends came to 9 bases. Germline V gene lookup returns CDR1 MNHEY and CDR2 SVGEGT. This CDR3 is 15 amino acids long. This CDR3 reads CASSPDDSGANVLTF. The CDR3 DNA sequence: TGTGCCAGCAGCCCGGACGACTCTGGGGCCAACGTCCTGACTTTC.

V usage is TRBV2 and J usage is TRBJ2-7; weak D call: TRBD1 (5 bases). Germline-derived CDR1 and CDR2 are SNHLY and FYNNEI. Trimming removed 6 bases at V and 3 bases at J, with 15 bases between. This CDR3 has 14 residues. DNA of the CDR3: TGTGCCAGCAGGATCCAAGGGGCTGGCTACGAGCAGTACTTC. Translating it yields CASRIQGAGYEQYF.

The chain combines TRBV5-6 with TRBJ2-7, with D possibly being TRBD1 (5 bases). Between the trimmed V and J ends, which lost 4 bases and 1 base, there was a span of 15 bases. The CDR3 covers 15 residues. The germline CDR1 and CDR2 sequences are SGHDT and YYEEEE. CDR3: CASSDQGRRSYEQYF. Written as DNA, the CDR3 is TGTGCCAGCAGCGATCAGGGCCGACGTTCCTACGAGCAGTACTTC.

The J gene is TRBJ2-7, the V gene TRBV27; TRBD2 agrees at 13 bases. Germline V lookup: CDR1 MNHEY, CDR2 SMNVEV (reference sequence). The trim removed 5 bases at V and 1 base at J, leaving 14 bases unmatched. This CDR3 contains 19 residues. CDR3 DNA: TGTGCCAGCAGTCCTGGCCCGGGACTAGCGGGGTTAAGATCCTACGAGCAGTACTTC. This encodes CASSPGPGLAGLRSYEQYF.

The chain recombines TRBV5-1 with TRBJ2-7; 7 positions match TRBD1. This CDR3 has 16 residues. CDR1 and CDR2 (germline): SGHRS, YFSETQ. Trimming removed 2 bases from V and 3 bases from J; junction bases left unmatched: 11. The CDR3 DNA sequence: TGCGCCAGCAGCTTCACGGACAGGAGTATATTCTACGAGCAGTACTTC. Residues: CASSFTDRSIFYEQYF.

The gene calls are TRBV6-5 and TRBJ1-6, with 8 bases lining up with TRBD1. The CDR3 sequence is 15 residues long. V shed 10 bases and J 9 bases; nucleotides not matched to a gene: 14. Germline V gene data show CDR1 as MNHEY and CDR2 as SVGAGI. The CDR3 sequence: CATRFLDRASSPLHF. The CDR3 DNA sequence: TGTGCCACGCGATTCCTGGACAGGGCAAGTTCACCCCTCCACTTT.

V usage is TRBV5-1 and J usage is TRBJ2-5; tentative D call: TRBD2 (6 bases). Trimming removed 1 base from V and 2 bases from J, with 9 bases in between. Per the germline V gene, CDR1 is SGHRS and CDR2 is YFSETQ. This CDR3 is built from 14 residues. In nucleotides, the CDR3 is TGCGCCAGCAGCTTGACTAGCCTTCAAGAGACCCAGTACTTC. Its translation: CASSLTSLQETQYF.

This chain uses TRBV29-1 with TRBJ2-3; possibly TRBD2 for D (5 bases). Germline V gene data show CDR1 as SQVTM and CDR2 as ANQGSEA. The CDR3 is 11 residues long. The ends were cut back, 2 bases at V and 13 bases at J, with 13 bases in the middle. The CDR3: CSVELGVVEYF. The CDR3 DNA reads TGCAGCGTTGAATTGGGAGTTGTAGAGTATTTT.

This clone has more than one count but fewer than ten. This sequence joins TRBV15 and TRBJ1-5; 8 nucleotides line up with TRBD1. The V segment lost 5 bases and the J segment 5 bases; nucleotides outside the gene matches: 8. CDR1 and CDR2 (germline): LNHNV, YYDKDF (reference sequence). The CDR3 runs to 15 residues. The CDR3: CATSPDRVIHQPQHF. The CDR3 nucleotides are TGTGCCACCAGCCCGGACAGGGTGATTCATCAGCCCCAGCATTTT.

This clone was seen only once. The chain has TRBV3-1 (or the pseudogene TRBV3-2) and TRBJ2-1; maybe TRBD2 (5 bases). CDR3 size: 13 residues. V was cut by 4 bases and J by 7 bases, with 11 bases left in between. Germline CDR1 LGHDT, CDR2 YNNKEL (reference sequence). The CDR3 DNA follows: TGTGCCAGCAGCCGGACCGGGGAGAATGAGCAGTTCTTC. Translated, it gives CASSRTGENEQFF.

The chain uses TRBV5-6 and TRBJ2-7; TRBD1 might be the D (5 bases). CDR1 SGHDT and CDR2 YYEEEE come from the germline V gene. The CDR3 is 13 amino acids. V lost 4 bases and J 2 bases, leaving 10 bases between the germline ends. In nucleotides, the CDR3 is TGTGCCAGCAGCGACCAGGGAACCTACGAGCAGTACTTC. Amino acids: CASSDQGTYEQYF.

V and J are TRBV4-3 and TRBJ2-5; D perhaps matches TRBD1 (6 bases). The CDR3 extends over 15 amino acids. V lost 3 bases and J 4 bases, leaving 15 bases between the germline ends. Germline assignment: CDR1 LGHNA and CDR2 YSLEER. The CDR3: CASSQGQGIGETQYF. Written as DNA, the CDR3 is TGCGCCAGCAGCCAGGGCCAGGGGATAGGAGAGACCCAGTACTTC.

The chain is built from TRBV5-4 and TRBJ2-5; 9 bases align to TRBD1. Trimming at V came to 0 bases and at J to 6 bases, leaving 3 bases not matched to a gene. The CDR3 length is 14 residues. Germline loops: CDR1 SGHNT, CDR2 YYREEE (reference sequence). CDR3 amino acids: CASSLGTGEKTQYF. Here the CDR3 DNA reads TGTGCCAGCAGCTTGGGGACAGGGGAGAAGACCCAGTACTTC.

The chain employs TRBV6-4 and TRBJ2-3; D is uncertain. With 0 bases removed from V and 1 base from J, the gap between germline ends came to 11 bases. The CDR3 contains 16 residues. CDR1 MRHNA and CDR2 SNTAGT come from the germline V gene. This CDR3 is CASSDSSIRGTDTQYF. In DNA form, the CDR3 reads TGTGCCAGCAGTGACTCGAGTATTAGGGGCACAGATACGCAGTATTTT.

The chain combines TRBV28 with TRBJ2-7; D ambiguous. This CDR3 comprises 11 residues. Germline V gene sequence: CDR1 MDHEN, CDR2 SYDVKM. V lost 3 bases, J lost 6 bases, and 6 bases lay in between. The CDR3 sequence is CASSFPGEQYF. The CDR3 region has the DNA TGTGCCAGCAGTTTCCCCGGCGAGCAGTACTTC.

The chain links TRBV2 to TRBJ1-6; tentatively, D is TRBD1 (5 bases). The CDR3 runs 14 residues. Germline lookup yields CDR1 SNHLY and CDR2 FYNNEI. V lost 7 bases and J 4 bases, leaving 11 bases between the germline ends. DNA for the CDR3: TGTGCCAGCAACCCGGGACGGTATAATTCACCCCTCCACTTT. Translation gives CASNPGRYNSPLHF.

This clone appeared a single time. This chain links TRBV7-3 with TRBJ1-2; D remains ambiguous. Looked up from germline, CDR1 is SGHTA and CDR2 is FQGTGA. Trimming took 2 bases from V and 4 from J, leaving 8 bases between them. CDR3 length: 13 amino acids. The CDR3 DNA is TGTGCCAGCAGCTTAGAGAGTGGCTATGGCTACACCTTC. Its translation is CASSLESGYGYTF.